This TCR beta chain is drawn from a study of shared clonotypes between healthy human individuals. Trimming at V came to 4 bases and at J to 4 bases, leaving 7 bases not matched to a gene. CDR1 and CDR2 from the germline V gene are SEHNR and FQNEAQ (reference sequence). The CDR3 contains 15 residues. CD45RO-negative CD8 cells positively selected for CCR7 made up the naive population, which excluded terminally differentiated effector memory CD45RA+ cells. The authors distributed each subset's genomic DNA evenly over several immunoSEQ plates. Assay: immunoSEQ multiplex PCR; the TCRdb copy retains only in-frame clones and omits some. The data hold roughly 2,000,000 clones, with around 93% observed a single time.

This chain links TRBV7-9 with TRBJ1-5, with 7 bases matching TRBD1. Sequencing used naive CD8+ T cells from PBMCs. This receptor was taken from a man aged 18 to 29 in good health. Some clones in this sample may be carry-over from other donors' samples. CDR3 nucleotide sequence: TGTGCCAGCAGCTCCCCCGGGACAGCAAATCAGCCCCAGCATTTT. Its translation: CASSSPGTANQPQHF.